Below are 11 T cell receptor beta chains sequenced from a single sample in a study of neurological immune-mediated disorders. TCRdb re-called the 5' RACE reads through MiXCR, storing one row per CDR3 protein. The sample has about 120,000 distinct CDR3 sequences; about 3.2% are singletons. Specimen: PBMCs. The source is a young woman with multiple sclerosis.

This clonotype has a count of ten or more. V usage is TRBV6-2 or TRBV6-3 and J usage is TRBJ2-6, with a weak D call TRBD1 (6 bases). Germline CDR1 is MNHEY and CDR2 is SVGEGT. Trimming took off 6 bases at V and 2 bases at J, with 11 bases between the two ends. This CDR3 contains 15 residues. The CDR3 loop is CASSPWGPGANVLTF. As DNA, the CDR3 is TGTGCCAGCAGCCCCTGGGGGCCTGGGGCCAACGTCCTGACTTTC.

This clonotype was detected ten times or more. The chain uses TRBV19 and TRBJ2-2; D is uncertain. There are 11 residues in the CDR3. Germline CDR1 and CDR2: LNHDA and SQIVND (reference sequence). Trimming stripped 4 bases from V and 8 bases from J, with 5 bases between. CDR3 sequence (DNA): TGTGCCAGTAGTACTCCAGGGGAGCTGTTTTTT. It specifies CASSTPGELFF.

This clonotype was counted ten times or more. The V and J genes are TRBV20-1 and TRBJ2-3, with D maybe TRBD2 (6 bases). V lost 6 bases and J lost 5, with 21 bases in between. CDR1 is DFQATT, CDR2 SNEGSKA, per germline (reference sequence). This CDR3 region has 15 residues. The CDR3, as DNA: TGCAGTGCCTCTCCGGTCCGGGAGCGTAAAGATACGCAGTATTTT. Encoded protein: CSASPVRERKDTQYF.

Many counts were recorded for this clonotype. This chain joins TRBV4-3 and TRBJ2-5, with 8 nucleotides matching TRBD1. V lost 5 bases and J lost 5; bases outside the gene matches: 10. CDR3 length: 15 amino acids. Germline CDR1 LGHNA, CDR2 YSLEER. CDR3 protein: CASSVRDRPRETQYF. CDR3 bases: TGCGCCAGCAGCGTCCGGGACAGGCCGCGGGAGACCCAGTACTTC.

This clonotype was seen many times. The chain is built from TRBV12-3 or TRBV12-4 and TRBJ1-4; the D is unclear. Trimming shortened V by 4 bases and J by 5 bases, and 11 bases separated the two germline ends. There are 14 residues in the CDR3. The CDR3: CASSYKQQNEKLFF. CDR3 nucleotide sequence: TGTGCCAGCAGTTATAAACAGCAGAATGAAAAACTGTTTTTT.

This clonotype showed up many times. The DNA for the CDR3 is TGCGCCAGCAGCCAGTCGCCTCCACAGGCTTTTAACTATGGCTACACCTTC. It specifies CASSQSPPQAFNYGYTF. This rearrangement joins TRBV4-1 to TRBJ1-2, with D possibly being TRBD1 (5 bases). The CDR3 has 17 residues. V was pared by 3 bases and J by 1 base, with 18 bases between. Germline V gene data show CDR1 as MGHRA and CDR2 as YSYEKL.

This clonotype occurred many times. This sequence joins TRBV11-2 and TRBJ1-1, with 7 bases identical to TRBD1. Germline CDR1 reads SGHAT; CDR2 reads FQNNGV. Trimming cost V 5 bases and J 6 bases; bases outside gene matches: 15. The CDR3 is 16 residues long. CDR3 protein: CASSPSGGGNTAEAFF. CDR3 nucleotide sequence: TGTGCCAGCAGCCCTTCAGGAGGGGGCAACACTGCTGAAGCTTTCTTT.

This clonotype was observed many times. The chain is built from TRBV5-1 and TRBJ1-1; a possible D gene is TRBD1 (5 bases). The CDR3 has 14 amino acids. Germline CDR1 SGHRS, CDR2 YFSETQ. V gave up 0 bases and J gave up 5 bases, with 11 bases separating them. In DNA, the CDR3 is TGCGCCAGCAGCTTGGAAGAGGGGAGGACTGAAGCTTTCTTT. Protein sequence: CASSLEEGRTEAFF.

This clonotype has a count of ten or more. This chain uses TRBV20-1 with TRBJ1-5; 10 nucleotides align to TRBD1. Unmatched junction bases numbered 6, after V lost 1 base and J lost 3 bases. This CDR3 is 16 amino acids long. Germline CDR1 and CDR2: DFQATT and SNEGSKA (reference sequence). CDR3 protein: CSARGPGTGVNQPQHF. In DNA, the CDR3 is TGCAGTGCTAGAGGACCTGGGACAGGGGTCAATCAGCCCCAGCATTTT.

This clonotype was counted many times. The V gene is TRBV10-2, the J gene TRBJ2-2, with a weak D call TRBD1 (5 bases). V dropped 10 bases and J dropped 4 bases, with 16 bases sitting between them. This CDR3 has 14 amino acids. CDR1 and CDR2 from the germline V gene are WSHSY and SAAADI. In DNA, the CDR3 is TGCGCCACCCATCAGCAAGGGGCCACCGGGGAGCTGTTTTTT. Encoded protein: CATHQQGATGELFF.

This clonotype was recorded at least ten times. CDR3 region: CASSQDAQGGEAFF. CDR3 bases: TGTGCCAGCAGCCAAGATGCTCAGGGGGGTGAAGCTTTCTTT. V and J are TRBV3-1 and TRBJ1-1; 7 bases fit TRBD1. Germline V gene sequence: CDR1 LGHDT, CDR2 YNNKEL (reference sequence). The CDR3 has 14 residues. After removal of 0 bases from V and 7 bases from J, the junction contained 5 bases not matched to a gene.